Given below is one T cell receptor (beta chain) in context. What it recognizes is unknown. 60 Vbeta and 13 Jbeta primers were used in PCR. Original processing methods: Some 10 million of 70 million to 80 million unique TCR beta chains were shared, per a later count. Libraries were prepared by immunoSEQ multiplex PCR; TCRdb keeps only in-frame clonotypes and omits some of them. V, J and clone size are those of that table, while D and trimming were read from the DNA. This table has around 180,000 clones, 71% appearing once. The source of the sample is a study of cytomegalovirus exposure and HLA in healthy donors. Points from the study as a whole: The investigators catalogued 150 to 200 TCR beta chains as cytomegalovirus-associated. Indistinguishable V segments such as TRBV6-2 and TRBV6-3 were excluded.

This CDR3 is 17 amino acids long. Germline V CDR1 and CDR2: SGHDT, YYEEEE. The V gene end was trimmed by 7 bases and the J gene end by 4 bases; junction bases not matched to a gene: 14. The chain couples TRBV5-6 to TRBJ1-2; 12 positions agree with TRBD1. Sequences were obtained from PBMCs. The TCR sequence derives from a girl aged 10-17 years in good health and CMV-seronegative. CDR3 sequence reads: CASVDSGQGARGYGYTF. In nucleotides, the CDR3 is TGTGCCAGCGTCGATTCGGGACAGGGGGCGCGAGGCTATGGCTACACCTTC.